These 3 T cell receptor beta chains share one sample of origin, sequenced in a study of CD8 T cells in ankylosing spondylitis. Study outcomes and limitations: Seemingly characteristic of ankylosing spondylitis blood was a TCR beta motif consisting of several highly homologous variants.

From the 5' RACE reads, TCRdb called clonotypes with MiXCR, one entry per CDR3 protein. The data show about 500,000 distinct CDR3 sequences, roughly an eighth seen once. What these receptors recognize is not known. The sequenced material came from blood, either unsorted or a sorted T cell fraction (not recorded which). The receptors originated from a male donor with ankylosing spondylitis.

This chain's CDR3 is CASTRDWSSYNEQFF. The CDR3 DNA reads as TGTGCCAGCACCAGGGACTGGAGCTCCTACAATGAGCAGTTCTTC. The V call is TRBV27, the J call TRBJ2-1; maybe TRBD2 (6 bases). V lost 7 bases and J 0 bases, leaving 13 bases between the germline ends. Germline lookup yields CDR1 MNHEY and CDR2 SMNVEV (reference sequence). CDR3 length: 15 amino acids.

The table lists this clonotype with a few counts. CDR3 sequence: CASSLEVGDEQFF. The CDR3 coding sequence is TGTGCCAGCAGCTTGGAGGTAGGGGATGAGCAGTTCTTC. The rearrangement joins TRBV5-5 to TRBJ2-1, with a weak D call TRBD1 (5 bases). CDR1 is SGHKS, CDR2 YYEKEE, per germline (reference sequence). V was cut by 0 bases and J by 8 bases, with 9 bases left in between. This CDR3 contains 13 residues.

In DNA form, the CDR3 reads TGTGCCACCAGTGATTTGGAGACAGGGGGCGGTGAGCAGTTCTTC. This codes for CATSDLETGGGEQFF. This chain connects TRBV24-1 to TRBJ2-1; 10 bases line up with TRBD1. The J segment lost 9 bases and the V segment lost 0 bases, leaving 4 bases of the junction unmatched. Germline CDR1 is KGHDR and CDR2 is SFDVKD. This CDR3 region has 15 residues.